Each of the 18 T cell receptor beta chains below was sequenced from the same sample in a study of shared T cell receptors in the human thymus. Assay used: immunoSEQ multiplex PCR; TCRdb lists only in-frame clones, some missing. The repertoire holds 630,000 or so clones, with approximately 89% as singletons. This same sample was also part of a study on human thymus T cells.

Sequenced: thymocytes. The receptors stem from a boy in the first two years of life with a congenital heart defect.

Points on this clone: One end of the junction is discordant with germline, which a read error may explain. This chain connects TRBV11-2 to TRBJ2-5; possibly TRBD1 for D (6 bases). The CDR3 totals 14 residues. Germline assignment: CDR1 SGHAT and CDR2 FQNNGV. CDR3 DNA: TGTGCCAGCAGTCTCACCCGGGACAACGAGATCCAGTACTTC. Its translation is CASSLTRDNEIQYF.

The CDR3 region has the DNA TGCGCCAGCAGCCCCGGACAGGGGTGGGATCCAGATACGCAGTATTTT. Amino acid sequence: CASSPGQGWDPDTQYF. The V call is TRBV5-1, the J call TRBJ2-3; 9 nucleotides align to TRBD1. After removal of 4 bases from V and 4 bases from J, the junction contained 10 bases not matched to a gene. The CDR3 runs to 16 residues. Germline V gives CDR1 SGHRS, CDR2 YFSETQ.

V usage is TRBV4-3 and J usage is TRBJ2-1; TRBD2 aligns across 10 bases. The J segment lost 4 bases and the V segment lost 4 bases, leaving 10 bases of the junction unmatched. Germline V gene data show CDR1 as LGHNA and CDR2 as YSLEER. This CDR3 is built from 17 residues. The CDR3 coding sequence is TGCGCCAGCAGCCCGCACGAAATAGCGGGGGGTTACAATGAGCAGTTCTTC. Residues: CASSPHEIAGGYNEQFF.

The V call is TRBV2, the J call TRBJ1-2; D gene unclear. This CDR3 contains 15 residues. Germline-derived CDR1 and CDR2 are SNHLY and FYNNEI. Trimming removed 2 bases from V and 1 base from J, with 11 bases in between. The CDR3 spells CASSERERLNYGYTF. In DNA, the CDR3 is TGTGCCAGCAGTGAACGGGAAAGACTTAACTATGGCTACACCTTC.

The V call is TRBV28, the J call TRBJ2-2, with 14 bases lining up with TRBD2. Germline CDR1 and CDR2: MDHEN and SYDVKM. The CDR3 extends over 16 amino acids. Trimming at V came to 7 bases and at J to 6 bases, leaving 7 bases not matched to a gene. The DNA for the CDR3 is TGTGCCAGCACCCAACCGGGACTAGCGGGAGCCGGGGAGCTGTTTTTT. It translates to CASTQPGLAGAGELFF.

The rearrangement links TRBV10-2 to TRBJ1-1; 7 nucleotides agree with TRBD1. The V gene's germline CDR1 is WSHSY and CDR2 SAAADI. Germline trimming cut 9 bases from V and 1 base from J; bases unmatched to any gene: 5. The CDR3 contains 13 residues. CDR3 nucleotide sequence: TGCGCCAGTGGGGGACAGAAGAACACTGAAGCTTTCTTT. Protein: CASGGQKNTEAFF.

This chain connects TRBV4-2 to TRBJ2-7; a possible D gene is TRBD2 (7 bases). This CDR3 has 15 amino acids. Germline CDR1 LGHNA, CDR2 YNFKEQ. The V and J ends lost 0 bases and 6 bases respectively, with 15 bases between them. CDR3 sequence reads: CASSQEEGGTTEQYF. The DNA for the CDR3 is TGTGCCAGCAGCCAAGAAGAAGGGGGGACTACCGAGCAGTACTTC.

This clone appeared a few times. V usage is TRBV10-2 and J usage is TRBJ2-7; 7 nucleotides match TRBD1. Trimming cost V 2 bases and J 2 bases; bases outside gene matches: 6. The germline V gene encodes CDR1 WSHSY and CDR2 SAAADI. CDR3 length: 15 amino acids. The CDR3 loop is CASSEADREPYEQYF. The CDR3 nucleotides are TGCGCCAGCAGTGAGGCCGACAGGGAGCCCTACGAGCAGTACTTC.

This chain joins TRBV10-3 and TRBJ2-1; a possible D gene is TRBD2 (6 bases). There are 15 residues in the CDR3. V was pared by 3 bases and J by 7 bases, with 16 bases between. Germline V gene sequence: CDR1 ENHRY, CDR2 SYGVKD. CDR3 in amino acids: CAISDLEGERNEQFF. DNA of the CDR3: TGTGCCATCAGTGATTTGGAGGGAGAGAGAAATGAGCAGTTCTTC.

This clone occurred a few times. The genes are TRBV27 and TRBJ2-2, with 9 bases matching TRBD1. V shed 4 bases, J shed 0 bases, and the junction held 9 bases outside the gene matches. Germline V gene data show CDR1 as MNHEY and CDR2 as SMNVEV (reference sequence). The CDR3 length is 18 residues. CDR3 loop: CASSYTHRGQSNTGELFF. As DNA, the CDR3 is TGTGCCAGCAGTTATACTCACAGGGGGCAATCGAACACCGGGGAGCTGTTTTTT.

This chain uses TRBV6-5 with TRBJ1-5, with 8 nucleotides matching TRBD1. CDR3 size: 15 residues. CDR1 and CDR2 (germline): MNHEY, SVGAGI. Losses at the gene ends were 4 bases for V and 3 bases for J; bases not matched to a gene: 5. CDR3 loop: CASSFSGGFNQPQHF. The CDR3 DNA is TGTGCCAGCAGTTTCTCAGGGGGCTTCAATCAGCCCCAGCATTTT.

The chain carries TRBV27 and TRBJ1-1; 9 bases agree with TRBD1. CDR1 is MNHEY and CDR2 is SMNVEV in the germline V gene (reference sequence). V shed 9 bases and J 5 bases; nucleotides not matched to a gene: 7. CDR3 length: 13 residues. This CDR3 reads CARRGQGRTEAFF. The CDR3 DNA reads TGTGCCAGAAGAGGACAGGGGAGGACTGAAGCTTTCTTT.

The genes are TRBV4-1 and TRBJ1-1; D is possibly TRBD1 (6 bases). With 0 bases removed from V and 1 base from J, the gap between germline ends came to 18 bases. The CDR3 runs to 18 residues. Germline-derived CDR1 and CDR2 are MGHRA and YSYEKL. CDR3 DNA: TGCGCCAGCAGCCAAGACCGACAGGCTGACCTAAGGAACACTGAAGCTTTCTTT. It translates to CASSQDRQADLRNTEAFF.

This sequence joins TRBV5-1 and TRBJ1-5; 11 bases agree with TRBD1. This CDR3 has 14 residues. The germline CDR1 and CDR2 sequences are SGHRS and YFSETQ. Trimming cost V 4 bases and J 6 bases; bases outside gene matches: 3. Here the CDR3 reads CASSQGQGGQPQHF. The CDR3 coding sequence is TGCGCCAGCAGCCAGGGACAGGGGGGTCAGCCCCAGCATTTT.

This sequence joins TRBV19 and TRBJ2-1, with 10 bases identical to TRBD1. The ends lost 5 bases at V and 8 bases at J; junction bases unmatched: 9. The germline CDR1 and CDR2 sequences are LNHDA and SQIVND (reference sequence). This CDR3 has 15 amino acids. Here the CDR3 DNA reads TGTGCCAGTAGTGGCCGGGACAGGGGCTGGTATGAGCAGTTCTTC. Residues: CASSGRDRGWYEQFF.

The chain employs TRBV2 and TRBJ2-2; D is possibly TRBD1 (5 bases). Germline V gives CDR1 SNHLY, CDR2 FYNNEI. Trimming stripped 5 bases from V and 0 bases from J, with 7 bases between. The CDR3 length is 14 residues. The DNA of the CDR3 is TGTGCCAGCAGTTACAGGACGAACACCGGGGAGCTGTTTTTT. This encodes CASSYRTNTGELFF.

The rearrangement uses TRBV5-4 and TRBJ2-1; D perhaps matches TRBD1 (6 bases). The CDR3 covers 13 residues. Germline assignment: CDR1 SGHNT and CDR2 YYREEE (reference sequence). Trimming left V 0 bases short and J 9 bases short, with 10 bases between. CDR3 in amino acids: CASSLEGQVEQFF. The CDR3 region has the DNA TGTGCCAGCAGCTTGGAGGGACAAGTTGAGCAGTTCTTC.

This chain links TRBV5-1 with TRBJ2-5, with a tentative D call TRBD2 (6 bases). The germline V gene has CDR1 SGHRS and CDR2 YFSETQ. There are 14 residues in the CDR3. V lost 4 bases and J lost 3, with 13 bases in between. CDR3 loop: CASSRLERKETQYF. The CDR3 coding sequence is TGCGCCAGCAGCAGACTAGAGAGGAAAGAGACCCAGTACTTC.